The 26 T cell receptor beta chains below were found in one sample sequenced in a study of regulatory and conventional T cells in RAG deficiency. Repertoires were generated with immunoSEQ multiplex PCR, while TCRdb's copy carries only in-frame clones and drops some. The repertoire holds roughly 30,000 clones, with roughly 96% as singletons. Conventional CD4+ T cells were sorted from blood as CD25-low CD127-high cells. Another study also made use of these data, one on regulatory T cells. That source adds: Amplification used 52 TRBV primers and 13 TRBJ primers.

The sample comprised CD25- CD4+ T cells sorted from blood. The receptors were gathered from a human donor in good health.

The J gene is TRBJ2-7, the V gene TRBV10-3; 7 positions agree with TRBD1. This CDR3 region has 13 residues. Germline lookup yields CDR1 ENHRY and CDR2 SYGVKD. The V and J ends lost 9 bases and 0 bases, in that order; junction bases with no gene match: 5. CDR3 loop: CAMNRDSSYEQYF. CDR3 DNA sequence: TGTGCCATGAACCGGGACAGCTCCTACGAGCAGTACTTC.

The V call is TRBV6-1, the J call TRBJ1-2, with D possibly TRBD1 on 5 matching bases. The CDR3 covers 12 residues. The ends were cut back, 10 bases at V and 3 bases at J, with 12 bases in the middle. Germline V gene data show CDR1 as MNHNS and CDR2 as SASEGT. In DNA, the CDR3 is TGTGCCACTAAACAGGCCCACTATGGCTACACCTTC. Residues: CATKQAHYGYTF.

The chain is built from TRBV10-3 and TRBJ1-1; D may be TRBD1 (5 bases). Trimming stripped 10 bases from V and 4 bases from J, with 13 bases between. CDR1 ENHRY and CDR2 SYGVKD come from the germline V gene. The CDR3 loop spans 12 amino acids. The CDR3 region has the DNA TGTGCCACGGGGGGGGTTACCACTGAAGCTTTCTTT. Its protein is CATGGVTTEAFF.

The chain employs TRBV18 and TRBJ1-2; D remains ambiguous. Deletions cut 4 bases from V and 3 bases from J, with 12 bases between. The CDR3 is 14 amino acids. Per germline, CDR1 KGHSH and CDR2 LQKENI. The CDR3 nucleotides read TGTGCCAGCTCACTACGAGGGAGCCACTATGGCTACACCTTC. This codes for CASSLRGSHYGYTF. Filled out from reference TRBV18 and TRBJ1-2, the complete variable domain reads NAGVMQNPRHLVRRRGQEARLRCSPMKGHSHVYWYRQLPEEGLKFMVYLQKENIIDESGMPKERFSAEFPKEGPSILRIQQVVRGDSAAYFCASSLRGSHYGYTFGSGTRLTVV.

This chain joins TRBV13 and TRBJ1-1; D is perhaps TRBD1 (6 bases). Germline CDR1 reads PRHDT; CDR2 reads FYEKMQ (reference sequence). V dropped 3 bases and J dropped 3 bases, with 17 bases sitting between them. The CDR3 covers 16 residues. CDR3: CASSFRQVVWDTEAFF. The CDR3 region has the DNA TGTGCCAGCAGCTTCAGACAGGTTGTCTGGGACACTGAAGCTTTCTTT.

About this clone: The junction differs from germline at one of its ends, possibly a read error. The rearrangement uses TRBV7-7 and TRBJ2-5; perhaps TRBD1 as D (5 bases). CDR3 length equals 15 residues. Germline CDR1 SSHAT, CDR2 FNYEAQ (reference sequence). The CDR3 coding sequence is TGTGCTAGCAGCAGTAGTGGACAACCACAAGAGACCCAGTACTTC. As protein: CASSSSGQPQETQYF.

This sequence joins TRBV7-2 and TRBJ2-7, with D possibly matching TRBD1 (5 bases). Germline V lookup: CDR1 SGHTA, CDR2 FQGNSA. V was shortened by 5 bases and J by 5 bases, with 10 bases between the two germline ends. CDR3 size: 12 residues. The CDR3 here is CASSERGNEQYF. DNA of the CDR3: TGTGCCAGCAGCGAAAGGGGAAACGAGCAGTACTTC.

The CDR3 sequence is CSARSLSGAFF. The CDR3 DNA reads TGCAGTGCTAGATCCCTTTCCGGAGCTTTCTTT. The rearrangement uses TRBV20-1 and TRBJ1-1; D is unclear. The germline CDR1 and CDR2 sequences are DFQATT and SNEGSKA (reference sequence). The CDR3 is 11 amino acids. V shed 2 bases and J shed 10 bases, with 11 bases lying between them.

The chain links TRBV14 to TRBJ1-4; TRBD1 aligns across 12 bases. The germline V gene has CDR1 SGHDN and CDR2 FVKESK. The ends lost 3 bases at V and 7 bases at J; junction bases unmatched: 3. This CDR3 is 15 amino acids long. The CDR3 protein is CASSQGQGAREKLFF. CDR3 bases: TGTGCCAGCAGCCAGGGACAGGGGGCGCGTGAAAAACTGTTTTTT. The variable domain in full, completed from reference TRBV14 and TRBJ1-4, reads EAGVTQFPSHSVIEKGQTVTLRCDPISGHDNLYWYRRVMGKEIKFLLHFVKESKQDESGMPNNRFLAERTGGTYSTLKVQPAELEDSGVYFCASSQGQGAREKLFFGSGTQLSVL.

The genes are TRBV7-2 and TRBJ2-7; D is ambiguous. The V end lost 5 bases, the J end lost 0 bases, and 5 bases lay between the germline ends. This CDR3 has 12 residues. Looked up from germline, CDR1 is SGHTA and CDR2 is FQGNSA. The CDR3 bases are TGTGCCAGCAGCCACAGCTCCTACGAGCAGTACTTC. It specifies CASSHSSYEQYF.

This clone occurred once. The chain uses TRBV7-8 and TRBJ2-1; TRBD1 matches 11 bases. This CDR3 is built from 16 residues. Per the germline V gene, CDR1 is SGHVS and CDR2 is FQNEAQ. The V segment lost 5 bases and the J segment 2 bases; nucleotides outside the gene matches: 5. The CDR3 region is CASSRRTGGAYNEQFF. The CDR3 DNA reads as TGTGCCAGCAGCCGACGGACAGGGGGCGCCTACAATGAGCAGTTCTTC.

CDR3 nucleotide sequence: TGCGCCAGCAGCTTGGGGACAAGCTTCTACGAGCAGTACTTC. It encodes CASSLGTSFYEQYF. The chain has TRBV5-1 and TRBJ2-7, with D perhaps matching TRBD1 (5 bases). The CDR3 contains 14 residues. V dropped 0 bases and J dropped 3 bases, with 10 bases sitting between them. Germline assignment: CDR1 SGHRS and CDR2 YFSETQ.

The rearrangement uses TRBV14 and TRBJ1-3; TRBD1 aligns across 8 bases. Germline trimming cut 0 bases from V and 3 bases from J; bases unmatched to any gene: 7. CDR1 SGHDN and CDR2 FVKESK come from the germline V gene. This CDR3 comprises 17 residues. CDR3 in amino acids: CASSQDQSTGGGNTIYF. Here the CDR3 DNA reads TGTGCCAGCAGCCAAGACCAATCCACAGGGGGTGGAAACACCATATATTTT.

This sequence joins TRBV5-4 and TRBJ2-7; the match to TRBD2 covers 10 bases. Trimming removed 3 bases from V and 2 bases from J; junction bases left unmatched: 8. The CDR3 is 16 residues long. Germline values: CDR1 SGHNT, CDR2 YYREEE (reference sequence). CDR3 region: CASSSKLAGPAYEQYF. The CDR3 DNA sequence: TGTGCCAGCAGCTCTAAACTAGCGGGACCTGCCTACGAGCAGTACTTC.

The chain links TRBV6-1 to TRBJ1-5; TRBD1 agrees at 9 bases. Losses at the gene ends were 4 bases for V and 2 bases for J; bases not matched to a gene: 15. The CDR3 runs to 19 residues. Germline CDR1 reads MNHNS; CDR2 reads SASEGT. The CDR3 loop is CASSAFGTGSKGGNQPQHF. CDR3 coding DNA: TGTGCCAGCAGTGCATTTGGGACAGGGTCCAAAGGGGGCAATCAGCCCCAGCATTTT.

This clone was recorded only once. This sequence joins TRBV7-2 and TRBJ2-1; 8 positions match TRBD2. The CDR3 consists of 16 residues. The germline V gene encodes CDR1 SGHTA and CDR2 FQGNSA. V was pared by 1 base and J by 8 bases, with 10 bases of the junction left unmatched. The CDR3 here is CASSLGAGEIGDEQFF. For the CDR3, the DNA is TGTGCCAGCAGCTTAGGAGCGGGGGAAATAGGCGATGAGCAGTTCTTC. Combining the CDR3 with reference TRBV7-2 and TRBJ2-1 gives the whole variable domain GAGVSQSPSNKVTEKGKDVELRCDPISGHTALYWYRQSLGQGLEFLIYFQGNSAPDKSGLPSDRFSAERTGGSVSTLTIQRTQQEDSAVYLCASSLGAGEIGDEQFFGPGTRLTVL.

In DNA form, the CDR3 reads TGTGCCAGTAGTACCCCCGGTGGGGGGAGCAATCAGCCCCAGCATTTT. Residues: CASSTPGGGSNQPQHF. The rearrangement joins TRBV19 to TRBJ1-5, with D perhaps matching TRBD1 (5 bases). Trimming shortened V by 4 bases and J by 1 base, and 14 bases separated the two germline ends. CDR1 LNHDA and CDR2 SQIVND come from the germline V gene (reference sequence). The CDR3 loop spans 16 amino acids.

V is TRBV14 and J is TRBJ2-2; 9 bases align to TRBD1. The CDR3 spans 16 residues. Germline CDR1 and CDR2: SGHDN and FVKESK. V shed 6 bases and J 1 base; nucleotides not matched to a gene: 6. The CDR3 spells CASSSTGGLNTGELFF. The CDR3 DNA is TGTGCCAGCAGTTCTACAGGGGGCTTGAACACCGGGGAGCTGTTTTTT.

The table lists this clone with a count of one. The V and J genes are TRBV11-1 and TRBJ2-2; TRBD2 agrees at 9 bases. Germline-derived CDR1 and CDR2 are SGHAT and FQDESV (reference sequence). V dropped 6 bases and J dropped 4; count of bases not matched to a gene: 6. The CDR3 spans 15 residues. Here the CDR3 reads CASREFSGSTGELFF. In nucleotides, the CDR3 is TGTGCCAGCAGAGAATTTAGCGGGAGCACCGGGGAGCTGTTTTTT. Combining the CDR3 with reference TRBV11-1 and TRBJ2-2 gives the whole variable domain EAEVAQSPRYKITEKSQAVAFWCDPISGHATLYWYRQILGQGPELLVQFQDESVVDDSQLPKDRFSAERLKGVDSTLKIQPAELGDSAMYLCASREFSGSTGELFFGEGSRLTVL.

This chain joins TRBV19 and TRBJ2-3; no definite D call. Per the germline V gene, CDR1 is LNHDA and CDR2 is SQIVND (reference sequence). CDR3 length: 15 residues. V was pared by 3 bases and J by 0 bases, with 10 bases between. The CDR3 nucleotides read TGTGCCAGTAGTATTCGGTATTTGAGCACAGATACGCAGTATTTT. It translates to CASSIRYLSTDTQYF. Full variable domain (missing parts from reference TRBV19 and TRBJ2-3): DGGITQSPKYLFRKEGQNVTLSCEQNLNHDAMYWYRQDPGQGLRLIYYSQIVNDFQKGDIAEGYSVSREKKESFPLTVTSAQKNPTAFYLCASSIRYLSTDTQYFGPGTRLTVL.

This rearrangement joins TRBV5-5 to TRBJ1-1; D gene ambiguous. CDR3 length: 15 amino acids. Trimming took off 4 bases at V and 2 bases at J, with 15 bases between the two ends. Germline CDR1 SGHKS, CDR2 YYEKEE (reference sequence). DNA of the CDR3: TGTGCCAGCAGCCCAGTCGGACTGGGAAACACTGAAGCTTTCTTT. This gives the protein CASSPVGLGNTEAFF.

This chain uses TRBV18 with TRBJ2-7; 10 bases agree with TRBD1. In germline, CDR1 is KGHSH, CDR2 LQKENI. This CDR3 spans 16 amino acids. Trimming removed 5 bases from V and 3 bases from J; junction bases left unmatched: 10. The CDR3 nucleotides are TGTGCCAGCTCAAGCCCACGGGGACAGGGGATCTACGAGCAGTACTTC. It codes for CASSSPRGQGIYEQYF.

This sequence joins TRBV5-4 and TRBJ2-1, with TRBD2 matching 13 bases. The CDR3 runs 15 residues. Trimming removed 4 bases from V and 7 bases from J; junction bases left unmatched: 5. CDR1 is SGHNT and CDR2 is YYREEE in the germline V gene (reference sequence). CDR3 loop: CASSRTSGSLNEQFF. The CDR3 bases are TGTGCCAGCAGCAGGACTAGCGGGAGTTTGAATGAGCAGTTCTTC.

The chain joins TRBV28 to TRBJ2-7, with D possibly being TRBD2 (6 bases). CDR1 and CDR2 (germline): MDHEN, SYDVKM. CDR3 size: 15 residues. The V end was cut by 4 bases, the J end by 3 bases, with 16 bases between. The CDR3 bases are TGTGCCAGCAGTTCCGGCGGGACGGGGCTCTACGAGCAGTACTTC. This encodes CASSSGGTGLYEQYF.

The gene calls are TRBV19 and TRBJ1-5, with D hard to call. Germline CDR1 is LNHDA and CDR2 is SQIVND (reference sequence). There are 13 residues in the CDR3. Trimming removed 8 bases at V and 6 bases at J, with 14 bases between. CDR3 residues: CASAPRGSQPQHF. In nucleotides, the CDR3 is TGTGCCAGTGCCCCCCGGGGATCTCAGCCCCAGCATTTT. The full variable domain, in which reference TRBV19 and TRBJ1-5 provide the parts outside the CDR3, is DGGITQSPKYLFRKEGQNVTLSCEQNLNHDAMYWYRQDPGQGLRLIYYSQIVNDFQKGDIAEGYSVSREKKESFPLTVTSAQKNPTAFYLCASAPRGSQPQHFGDGTRLSIL.

The chain combines TRBV6-4 with TRBJ2-3; 12 nucleotides align to TRBD1. Looked up from germline, CDR1 is MRHNA and CDR2 is SNTAGT. The CDR3 contains 15 residues. The trim removed 3 bases at V and 4 bases at J, leaving 2 bases unmatched. The CDR3 DNA reads TGTGCCAGCAGTGATGGGACAGGGGGCGCAGATACGCAGTATTTT. Translating gives CASSDGTGGADTQYF.